The entry below gives a single TCR beta chain sequence along with its context. It lacks a known antigen. Within one base of it there is no much larger clone, and no base qualities were kept. Including cysteine and phenylalanine, the CDR3 has 17 amino acids. The entry retains the CDR3 DNA only, 51 bases that are in frame from base 1. The germline V end is reduced by 7 bases and the J end by 3 bases; junction bases left unmatched: 12. The germline V gene gives CDR1 as MDHEN and CDR2 as SYDVKM. The sample is drawn from a study of blood T cell repertoires in COVID-19 (dated by TCRdb to about 2020). Regarding the complete study: Samples covering the acute and convalescent phases of COVID-19 were provided by collaborators in the United States, Italy and Spain. The prospective study material was composed of cDNA or gDNA derived from T cells, B-cell-depleted T cells, or PBMCs. Subjects who had been exposed to COVID-19, were actively infected with it, or had recovered from it provided the deeply sampled blood TCRbeta repertoires that made up the dataset. The repertoires were made available in a free public database intended to serve as a resource for research on the immune response to SARS-CoV-2. The samples were drawn from two sources: the first 160 participants of the ongoing ImmuneRACE study, and 1,254 subjects contributed by 6 global collaborators. The sample metadata nearly always contained a de-identified subject ID, COVID-19 status, age in years and sex. Where available, HLA class I and class II types were obtained from metadata supplied by the sample provider rather than from assay-based typing.

The full study reports these points: How much clinical and demographic metadata was included differed by source and by participant, and the metadata was provided uncurated.

Each collaborating institution followed its own protocols to collect whole blood in K2EDTA tubes. For TCRbeta analysis, collaborators shipped samples as frozen whole blood, isolated PBMCs, or DNA extracted from either of those sample types. TCRbeta CDR3 regions were amplified from genomic DNA using the immunoSEQ Assay, a bias-controlled multiplex PCR. As for the original processing: Nucleated cell counts per sample were estimated from amplification of reference gene primers within the assay. To quantify the absolute abundance of each unique TCRbeta CDR3 rearrangement, sequence reads were collapsed and filtered. Productive Simpson clonality was computed per sample as the square root of Simpson's diversity index over productive rearrangements. TCRdb limited this immuneACCESS table to in-frame rearrangements with V and J called. A share of clones is missing; checked studies link under half to unresolved V genes, and the rest is unexplained. V, J and clone size are taken as reported in that table, and D and trimming were inferred from the DNA itself. Here the sample has 150,000 to 200,000 clones; about 93% occur a single time. The ten largest clones capture 3.5% to 5% of the sample.

The receptor chain draws on TRBV28 and TRBJ2-2, with 9 junctional bases fitting TRBD1. This sequence originates from a woman between 50 and 59 years old with acute or convalescent COVID-19. The sample comprised peripheral blood. CDR3 region: CASTARRQGGDTGELFF. The nucleotide sequence is given as TGTGCCAGCACCGCCCGCCGACAGGGGGGCGACACCGGGGAGCTGTTTTTT.